A selection of T cell receptor beta chains follows, all from one sample in a study of cytotoxic CD8 clonotypes in ibrutinib-treated CLL. Using immunoSEQ multiplex PCR, the repertoire was profiled, and TCRdb retains in-frame clones only, with some absent. The sample has 150,000 to 200,000 clones; about 88% are singletons. Here the sequenced sample was PBMCs, taken at disease progression, from a patient treated with ibrutinib. Receptor source: a human donor with chronic lymphocytic leukemia. CDR3s include the opening cysteine and the closing phenylalanine or tryptophan. D genes are given only for firm matches. Clone size is given for some rows only: seen once, a few or many times, or a class if the clone is expanded.

size | J | D | V | CDR3 | DNA
. | TRBJ2-3 | TRBD2 | TRBV27 | CASSFGQTRLAGDTDTQYF | TGTGCCAGCAGTTTCGGCCAGACAAGACTAGCGGGGGACACAGATACGCAGTATTTT
few | TRBJ1-1 | . | TRBV5-1 | CASSLDFSPRVKEAFF | TGCGCCAGCAGCTTGGACTTCAGCCCCCGAGTAAAAGAAGCTTTCTTT
. | TRBJ2-7 | . | TRBV5-4 | CASSSFESSYEQYF | TGTGCCAGCAGCTCGTTTGAAAGCTCCTACGAGCAGTACTTC
. | TRBJ2-1 | TRBD2 | TRBV27 | CASGYLAGSYNEQFF | TGTGCCAGCGGCTATTTAGCGGGCTCCTACAATGAGCAGTTCTTC
. | TRBJ1-2 | . | TRBV4-2 | CASSQGAYGYTF | TGTGCCAGCAGCCAAGGAGCCTATGGCTACACCTTC
. | TRBJ2-1 | TRBD1 | TRBV4-1 | CASSQGPGQVNNEQFF | TGCGCCAGCAGCCAAGGGCCGGGACAGGTTAACAATGAGCAGTTCTTC
. | TRBJ2-1 | . | TRBV29-1 | CSVTGTRGLTNEQFF | TGCAGCGTGACCGGGACAAGGGGACTAACGAATGAGCAGTTCTTC
. | TRBJ2-7 | . | TRBV30 | CAWSVKGEQYF | TGTGCCTGGAGTGTTAAGGGAGAGCAGTACTTC
. | TRBJ2-7 | . | TRBV30 | CAWSVRGNFYEQYF | TGTGCCTGGAGTGTACGTGGGAACTTCTACGAGCAGTACTTC
. | TRBJ2-7 | TRBD2 | TRBV7-8 | CASSFTRQPGTSGRYEQYF | TGTGCCAGCAGCTTCACCAGGCAACCCGGGACTAGCGGGAGGTACGAGCAGTACTTC
. | TRBJ2-3 | . | TRBV12-2 | CASRLGGFVGRGTDTQYF | .
. | TRBJ2-1 | TRBD2 | TRBV2 | CASSDMDLTSGLQQFF | TGTGCCAGCAGTGATATGGACCTGACTAGCGGTCTACAGCAGTTCTTC
. | TRBJ2-4 | . | TRBV13 | CASSFAGGVRNIQYF | TGTGCCAGCAGCTTTGCCGGGGGAGTTAGAAACATTCAGTACTTC
once | TRBJ2-7 | TRBD2 | TRBV6-5 | CASSYSLTSGGRYF | TGTGCCAGCAGTTACTCGTTAACTAGCGGGGGGAGGTACTTC
. | TRBJ2-1 | . | TRBV18 | CASSPRLGEDEQFF | TGTGCCAGCTCACCACGGTTGGGGGAAGATGAGCAGTTCTTC
. | TRBJ1-2 | . | TRBV6-1 | CASSEGPNYGYTF | TGTGCCAGCAGTGAAGGCCCGAACTATGGCTACACCTTC
. | TRBJ1-5 | . | TRBV5-1 | CASSLEGQGQPQHF | TGCGCCAGCAGCTTGGAAGGGCAGGGCCAGCCCCAGCATTTT
. | TRBJ2-5 | TRBD2 | TRBV29-1 | CSVEAGGRAVGTQYF | TGCAGCGTTGAAGCTGGCGGGAGGGCGGTCGGGACCCAGTACTTC
. | TRBJ2-3 | . | TRBV28 | CASSRLQGVDTQYF | TGTGCCAGCAGTAGGCTTCAAGGGGTGGATACGCAGTATTTT
. | TRBJ1-2 | . | TRBV11-2 | CASSLDRLGGTYGYTF | TGTGCCAGCAGCTTAGATCGATTGGGGGGAACCTATGGCTACACCTTC
. | TRBJ2-1 | . | TRBV19 | CASHGRGAYNEQFF | TGTGCCAGTCACGGCCGCGGGGCATACAATGAGCAGTTCTTC
. | TRBJ1-1 | . | TRBV28 | CASSQIVGRTNTEAFF | TGTGCCAGCAGTCAGATAGTGGGGCGGACGAACACTGAAGCTTTCTTT
. | TRBJ2-7 | TRBD1 | TRBV5-4 | CASSFRTGGYEQYF | TGTGCCAGCAGCTTCAGGACAGGGGGCTACGAGCAGTACTTC
. | TRBJ2-1 | . | TRBV19 | CASSIKGRSYNEQFF | TGTGCCAGTAGTATCAAAGGGAGGTCCTACAATGAGCAGTTCTTC
. | TRBJ2-5 | . | TRBV7-6 | CASSLTPPGRRETQYF | TGTGCCAGCAGCTTAACCCCCCCCGGGAGACGTGAGACCCAGTACTTC
once | TRBJ2-2 | . | TRBV9 | CASSVVVGGTGELFF | TGTGCCAGCAGCGTAGTGGTGGGAGGAACCGGGGAGCTGTTTTTT
. | TRBJ1-1 | . | TRBV19 | CASSIFSAFF | TGTGCCAGTAGTATTTTTTCGGCTTTCTTT
. | TRBJ2-1 | TRBD2 | TRBV6-1 | CASSPRDYLNEQFF | TGTGCCAGCAGCCCCCGGGACTATTTGAATGAGCAGTTCTTC
once | TRBJ1-3 | . | TRBV30 | CAWSVPGDVGNTIYF | TGTGCCTGGAGTGTACCCGGGGACGTAGGAAACACCATATATTTT
. | TRBJ1-2 | . | TRBV5-6 | CASSLMTGATSYGYTF | TGTGCCAGCAGCTTGATGACAGGAGCCACTAGCTATGGCTACACCTTC
. | TRBJ1-2 | . | TRBV19 | CASSPPGGRMNGYTF | TGTGCCAGTAGTCCCCCGGGGGGGAGGATGAATGGCTACACCTTC
once | TRBJ2-1 | . | TRBV7-6 | CASSLDWRGEQFF | TGTGCCAGCAGCTTAGATTGGCGCGGTGAGCAGTTCTTC
. | TRBJ2-7 | TRBD2 | TRBV9 | CASSRGTSRYEQYF | TGTGCCAGCAGCAGAGGGACTAGCCGCTACGAGCAGTACTTC
. | TRBJ1-1 | . | TRBV5-1 | CASSLVGVGRGNTEAFF | TGCGCCAGCAGCTTGGTCGGTGTGGGTAGGGGAAACACTGAAGCTTTCTTT
once | TRBJ2-1 | TRBD2 | TRBV27 | CASSLTTGTSGIKEQFF | TGTGCCAGCAGTTTAACCACCGGGACTAGTGGGATCAAAGAGCAGTTCTTC
. | TRBJ1-1 | . | TRBV5-4 | CASSFFLGLSNTEAFF | TGTGCCAGCAGCTTTTTTTTAGGACTCTCTAACACTGAAGCTTTCTTT
. | TRBJ2-7 | TRBD1 | TRBV27 | CASSSGQGAYEQYF | TGTGCCAGCAGTTCCGGACAGGGGGCGTACGAGCAGTACTTC
. | TRBJ2-7 | . | TRBV5-1 | CASSLGAEYEQYF | TGCGCCAGCAGCTTGGGGGCCGAGTACGAGCAGTACTTC
. | TRBJ2-7 | TRBD2 | TRBV4-1 | CASSHGGLGLAGGYEQYF | TGCGCCAGCAGCCATGGGGGGCTCGGACTAGCGGGAGGCTACGAGCAGTACTTC
. | TRBJ2-1 | TRBD1 | TRBV18 | CASSPDRGLSNEQFF | TGTGCCAGCTCACCCGACAGGGGTCTATCCAATGAGCAGTTCTTC
few | TRBJ1-1 | . | TRBV5-5 | CASSPLWPVNTEAFF | TGTGCCAGCAGCCCCCTCTGGCCGGTGAACACTGAAGCTTTCTTT
. | TRBJ1-3 | . | TRBV5-1 | CASSLGRSSGNTIYF | TGCGCCAGCAGCTTGGGACGGAGCTCTGGAAACACCATATATTTT
. | TRBJ2-7 | . | TRBV6-1 | CASSDPGTRGYEQYF | TGTGCCAGCAGTGACCCGGGGACACGGGGTTACGAGCAGTACTTC
. | TRBJ2-5 | . | TRBV7-2 | CASSFQPAGALHLQETQYF | TGTGCCAGCAGCTTCCAACCCGCAGGAGCCCTACACCTCCAAGAGACCCAGTACTTC
. | TRBJ2-7 | TRBD1 | TRBV25-1 | CASNYRDRPYEQYF | TGTGCCAGCAATTACCGGGACAGGCCCTACGAGCAGTACTTC
. | TRBJ1-2 | . | TRBV28 | CASSLLPPKTSNYGYTF | TGTGCCAGCAGTCTTCTTCCCCCTAAGACTTCTAACTATGGCTACACCTTC
. | TRBJ2-5 | . | TRBV7-2 | CASSLAGEQGHPQMTQYF | TGTGCCAGCAGCTTAGCAGGGGAACAGGGTCACCCACAGATGACCCAGTACTTC
. | TRBJ2-3 | TRBD2 | TRBV10-3 | CAISDYLAGEDTQYF | TGTGCCATCAGTGATTATCTAGCGGGAGAGGATACGCAGTATTTT
. | TRBJ1-5 | TRBD1 | TRBV19 | CASSILGTGSNQPQHF | TGTGCCAGTAGTATATTAGGGACAGGGAGCAATCAGCCCCAGCATTTT